A single sample is the source of the 29 T cell receptor beta chains below, sequenced in a study of regulatory T cells in long-lasting Graves disease. As for time point: persistent/refractory GD, antithyroid drugs over 5 years with positive TRAb. Isolated PBMC RNA provided the starting material for the TCR library. In building TCR beta libraries, iRepertoire HTBI primers were used together with Arm-PCR of CDR3 regions. TCRdb reanalysed the multiplex PCR reads using MiXCR and keeps one entry per CDR3 protein. The top ten hold around 42% of the sample, which has 650,000 to 850,000 distinct CDR3 sequences, 25% to 35% seen once. The sample consisted of peripheral blood mononuclear cells (PBMCs), taken when the disease was refractory, from a patient treated with antithyroid drugs. These receptors were taken from a female donor with Graves disease.

The sample holds many counts of this clonotype. The chain has TRBV2 and TRBJ2-2, with D perhaps TRBD2 (6 bases). CDR1 is SNHLY and CDR2 is FYNNEI in the germline V gene. V lost 2 bases to trimming and J lost 2 bases, with 9 bases between them. The CDR3 consists of 15 residues. Here the CDR3 DNA reads TGTGCCAGCAGTGAATACGGGAGTAACACCGGGGAGCTGTTTTTT. Translated: CASSEYGSNTGELFF.

This clonotype appeared many times. V usage is TRBV20-1 and J usage is TRBJ2-5; TRBD2 matches 13 bases. CDR3 size: 16 residues. The V and J ends lost 3 bases and 6 bases, in that order; junction bases with no gene match: 10. Germline values: CDR1 DFQATT, CDR2 SNEGSKA (reference sequence). The CDR3 sequence: CSASSRTSGRQQTQYF. DNA for the CDR3: TGCAGTGCTAGTTCTCGGACTAGCGGGAGACAGCAGACCCAGTACTTC.

The chain carries TRBV12-3 or TRBV12-4 and TRBJ2-2; 12 bases are shared with TRBD2. With 6 bases clipped from V and 6 bases from J, the junction kept 8 bases outside the gene matches. The CDR3 covers 16 residues. The CDR3: CASRGRTSGTAGELFF. In DNA form, the CDR3 reads TGTGCCAGCAGAGGTCGGACTAGCGGGACGGCCGGGGAGCTGTTTTTT.

The gene calls are TRBV20-1 and TRBJ2-5; D call uncertain. Germline CDR1 and CDR2: DFQATT and SNEGSKA (reference sequence). Trimming removed 3 bases from V and 1 base from J, with 9 bases in between. CDR3 length: 13 amino acids. CDR3 protein: CSARSGPQETQYF. DNA of the CDR3: TGCAGTGCTAGGTCCGGGCCCCAAGAGACCCAGTACTTC.

The rearrangement joins TRBV19 to TRBJ2-3; a weak D match, TRBD1 (5 bases). There are 16 residues in the CDR3. Germline values: CDR1 LNHDA, CDR2 SQIVND (reference sequence). Deletions cut 0 bases from V and 5 bases from J, with 15 bases between. CDR3 sequence reads: CASSIDLEQAEDTQYF. CDR3 sequence (DNA): TGTGCCAGTAGTATAGATCTAGAACAGGCGGAAGATACGCAGTATTTT.

This clonotype was seen more than once but under ten times. The chain recombines TRBV4-1 with TRBJ2-2, with D possibly matching TRBD2 (5 bases). Trimming removed 4 bases at V and 0 bases at J, with 12 bases between. CDR3 length: 16 amino acids. The germline gives CDR1 MGHRA, CDR2 YSYEKL. The CDR3 spells CASSRFTSANTGELFF. The CDR3 bases are TGCGCCAGCAGCCGGTTCACTAGTGCGAACACCGGGGAGCTGTTTTTT.

The rearrangement links TRBV6-5 to TRBJ1-6; the match to TRBD1 covers 7 bases. The CDR3 is 14 amino acids. The ends lost 4 bases at V and 7 bases at J; junction bases unmatched: 4. Germline CDR1 reads MNHEY; CDR2 reads SVGAGI. CDR3 sequence reads: CASSFTGVNSPLHF. CDR3 sequence (DNA): TGTGCCAGCAGTTTCACAGGGGTGAATTCACCCCTCCACTTT.

The chain uses TRBV9 and TRBJ1-5; D uncertain. The V end lost 4 bases, the J end lost 0 bases, and 11 bases lay between the germline ends. This CDR3 region has 15 residues. Per germline, CDR1 SGDLS and CDR2 YYNGEE. The CDR3 DNA reads as TGTGCCAGCAGCCACGACTTCGGTAGCAATCAGCCCCAGCATTTT. Translated, it gives CASSHDFGSNQPQHF.

There are a few counts of this clonotype. V gene TRBV20-1 combines with J gene TRBJ1-5; tentative D call: TRBD1 (6 bases). V lost 5 bases to trimming and J lost 0 bases, with 17 bases between them. CDR1 DFQATT and CDR2 SNEGSKA come from the germline V gene (reference sequence). The CDR3 runs 16 residues. CDR3 in amino acids: CSAQTGNRYSNQPQHF. The CDR3 nucleotides read TGCAGTGCTCAAACAGGGAATCGCTATAGCAATCAGCCCCAGCATTTT.

This chain links TRBV20-1 with TRBJ1-1; D is perhaps TRBD1 (6 bases). V lost 3 bases and J lost 4, with 21 bases in between. The CDR3 length is 16 residues. CDR1 and CDR2 from the germline V gene are DFQATT and SNEGSKA (reference sequence). The CDR3 bases are TGCAGTGCTAGCCCTAGGAGGGGGGCATTATTCACTGAAGCTTTCTTT. It specifies CSASPRRGALFTEAFF.

This clonotype has ten or more counts. V gene TRBV11-2 combines with J gene TRBJ2-5; D remains ambiguous. Germline values: CDR1 SGHAT, CDR2 FQNNGV. The length of the CDR3 is 15 residues. The germline V and J ends were trimmed by 3 bases and 1 base, with 12 bases remaining between them. The CDR3 spells CASSLGQRPQETQYF. As DNA, the CDR3 is TGTGCCAGCAGCTTGGGCCAGAGGCCCCAAGAGACCCAGTACTTC.

This clonotype came up many times. This rearrangement joins TRBV20-1 to TRBJ1-1, with 8 bases identical to TRBD1. V lost 0 bases and J lost 11; bases outside the gene matches: 8. CDR1 and CDR2 (germline): DFQATT, SNEGSKA (reference sequence). The length of the CDR3 is 13 residues. DNA for the CDR3: TGCAGTGCTAGAGATGGAGGACAGGGTTGTGCTTTCTTT. This codes for CSARDGGQGCAFF.

Only one count was recorded for this clonotype. The chain employs TRBV30 and TRBJ1-1, with a tentative D call TRBD1 (5 bases). V lost 5 bases, J lost 1 base, and 11 bases lay in between. This CDR3 comprises 13 residues. Germline V gene lookup returns CDR1 GTSNPN and CDR2 SVGIG (reference sequence). CDR3 amino acids: CAWGGDPNTEAFF. The CDR3 nucleotides are TGTGCCTGGGGAGGGGACCCGAACACTGAAGCTTTCTTT.

This clonotype was counted only a few times. This sequence joins TRBV30 and TRBJ1-3, with a tentative D call TRBD1 (5 bases). CDR3 length: 14 residues. The V gene lost 4 bases and the J gene lost 0 bases, with 10 bases spanning the gap. Germline CDR1 is GTSNPN and CDR2 is SVGIG (reference sequence). CDR3 residues: CAWTGTPSGNTIYF. DNA for the CDR3: TGTGCCTGGACAGGGACGCCCTCTGGAAACACCATATATTTT. Filled out from reference TRBV30 and TRBJ1-3, the complete variable domain reads SQTIHQWPATLVQPVGSPLSLECTVEGTSNPNLYWYRQAAGRGLQLLFYSVGIGQISSEVPQNLSASRPQDRQFILSSKKLLLSDSGFYLCAWTGTPSGNTIYFGEGSWLTVV.

This clonotype appeared a few times. The rearrangement links TRBV10-1 to TRBJ2-7; 9 bases align to TRBD1. The CDR3 loop spans 14 amino acids. Germline V lookup: CDR1 WNHNN, CDR2 SYGVQD (reference sequence). J gave up 5 bases and V 0 bases, and 2 bases lay outside the gene matches. CDR3 DNA sequence: TGCGCCAGCAGTGAGTCATACAGGGGGCACGAGCAGTACTTC. Protein product: CASSESYRGHEQYF.

The J gene is TRBJ2-5, the V gene TRBV12-3 or TRBV12-4; 12 nucleotides align to TRBD2. The CDR3 length is 16 residues. Germline trimming cut 4 bases from V and 5 bases from J; bases unmatched to any gene: 8. CDR3 bases: TGTGCCAGCAGTTCCCTGCCTAGCGGGAGGGGGGAGACCCAGTACTTC. Encoded protein: CASSSLPSGRGETQYF.

With regard to this clonotype: The junction departs from germline at one end; a sequencing error may be responsible. The rearrangement uses TRBV15 and TRBJ1-6; D is uncertain. From germline, CDR1 is LNHNV and CDR2 YYDKDF (reference sequence). This CDR3 comprises 14 residues. The chain's CDR3 is CATGRDLQDSPLHF. As DNA, the CDR3 is TGTGCCACCGGCAGAGATTTGCAGGATTCACCCCTCCACTTT.

This sequence joins TRBV20-1 and TRBJ1-6; D ambiguous. Germline CDR1 and CDR2: DFQATT and SNEGSKA (reference sequence). Deletions cut 6 bases from V and 8 bases from J, with 14 bases between. This CDR3 is 13 amino acids long. The CDR3 DNA reads as TGCAGTGCCACGGTTTCGCGGGATTCACCCCTCCACTTT. Translating it yields CSATVSRDSPLHF.

V is TRBV6-9 and J is TRBJ1-4; 7 nucleotides agree with TRBD1. V shed 3 bases and J 8 bases; nucleotides not matched to a gene: 6. This CDR3 is 14 amino acids long. Per germline, CDR1 MNHGY and CDR2 SVAAGI. CDR3 residues: CASSYLSRGEKLFF. CDR3 sequence (DNA): TGTGCCAGCAGTTACTTAAGCAGGGGGGAAAAACTGTTTTTT.

The gene calls are TRBV6-2 or TRBV6-3 and TRBJ1-5; 8 bases align to TRBD1. This CDR3 has 15 amino acids. The germline CDR1 and CDR2 sequences are MNHEY and SVGEGT. After removal of 6 bases from V and 10 bases from J, the junction contained 14 bases not matched to a gene. The CDR3 loop reads CASRQSRDRTQPQHF. The CDR3 DNA is TGTGCCAGCAGGCAGTCCCGGGACAGGACACAACCCCAGCATTTT.

The chain links TRBV5-1 to TRBJ2-2, with 7 bases identical to TRBD2. Germline V CDR1 and CDR2: SGHRS, YFSETQ. The CDR3 consists of 17 residues. Trimming removed 0 bases from V and 0 bases from J; junction bases left unmatched: 5. In DNA, the CDR3 is TGCGCCAGCAGCTTGGCCCAGGGAGGGGCGAACACCGGGGAGCTGTTTTTT. Its translation: CASSLAQGGANTGELFF.

Ten or more counts support this clonotype. The rearrangement joins TRBV5-1 to TRBJ2-7; 9 nucleotides agree with TRBD2. Germline values: CDR1 SGHRS, CDR2 YFSETQ. The CDR3 loop spans 16 amino acids. V lost 3 bases and J lost 3; bases outside the gene matches: 10. This chain's CDR3 is CASSSENLAGRYEQYF. The CDR3 nucleotides read TGCGCCAGCAGCTCCGAGAACCTAGCGGGACGCTACGAGCAGTACTTC. Variable domain in full (rest from reference TRBV5-1 and TRBJ2-7): KAGVTQTPRYLIKTRGQQVTLSCSPISGHRSVSWYQQTPGQGLQFLFEYFSETQRNKGNFPGRFSGRQFSNSRSEMNVSTLELGDSALYLCASSSENLAGRYEQYFGPGTRLTVT.

The chain links TRBV5-1 to TRBJ2-1; D ambiguous. There are 14 residues in the CDR3. Trimming left V 3 bases short and J 3 bases short, with 10 bases between. CDR1 SGHRS and CDR2 YFSETQ come from the germline V gene. The CDR3 loop is CASSSSWGYNEQFF. CDR3 bases: TGCGCCAGCAGCTCGTCTTGGGGCTACAATGAGCAGTTCTTC.

The chain couples TRBV15 to TRBJ1-4; D call uncertain. The CDR3 extends over 12 amino acids. V was pared by 1 base and J by 8 bases, with 5 bases between. Per the germline V gene, CDR1 is LNHNV and CDR2 is YYDKDF (reference sequence). CDR3 in DNA: TGTGCCACCAGCAGAGGGAGGGAAAAACTGTTTTTT. It is translated as CATSRGREKLFF.

The J gene is TRBJ2-5, the V gene TRBV5-6; the match to TRBD2 covers 8 bases. The germline gives CDR1 SGHDT, CDR2 YYEEEE. The trim removed 4 bases at V and 6 bases at J, leaving 14 bases unmatched. This CDR3 region has 16 residues. The CDR3 DNA reads as TGTGCCAGCAGCCCTCTAGGAGCGGGAGTGATGAAGACCCAGTACTTC. Translation: CASSPLGAGVMKTQYF.

This chain joins TRBV4-1 and TRBJ1-5, with no clear D. Germline V lookup: CDR1 MGHRA, CDR2 YSYEKL. Between the trimmed V and J ends, which lost 4 bases and 0 bases, there was a span of 13 bases. The CDR3 length is 16 residues. The CDR3 sequence is CASSPRTENSNQPQHF. As DNA, the CDR3 is TGCGCCAGCAGCCCTAGGACGGAAAATAGCAATCAGCCCCAGCATTTT.

As regards this clonotype: Relative to the germline gene, one junction end is altered; a read error may explain this. The rearrangement joins TRBV12-3 or TRBV12-4 to TRBJ2-1, with D perhaps matching TRBD1 (6 bases). CDR3 size: 14 residues. The CDR3 is CASSEAGAGNGQFF. The CDR3 bases are TGTGCCAGCAGTGAGGCAGGGGCTGGCAATGGGCAGTTCTTC.

The rearrangement links TRBV6-9 to TRBJ1-1; D unclear. The CDR3 sequence is 15 residues long. In germline, CDR1 is MNHGY, CDR2 SVAAGI. Between the trimmed V and J ends, which lost 4 bases and 6 bases, there was a span of 18 bases. CDR3 sequence: CASSSSPRLESEAFF. CDR3 coding DNA: TGTGCCAGCAGTTCAAGTCCCCGGTTGGAATCTGAAGCTTTCTTT.

The chain combines TRBV6-2 or TRBV6-3 with TRBJ1-5; D is uncertain. Germline assignment: CDR1 MNHEY and CDR2 SVGEGT. Trimming stripped 6 bases from V and 0 bases from J, with 12 bases between. CDR3 length equals 15 residues. CDR3 sequence reads: CASRTETYSNQPQHF. In nucleotides, the CDR3 is TGTGCCAGCAGAACAGAGACCTATAGCAATCAGCCCCAGCATTTT.